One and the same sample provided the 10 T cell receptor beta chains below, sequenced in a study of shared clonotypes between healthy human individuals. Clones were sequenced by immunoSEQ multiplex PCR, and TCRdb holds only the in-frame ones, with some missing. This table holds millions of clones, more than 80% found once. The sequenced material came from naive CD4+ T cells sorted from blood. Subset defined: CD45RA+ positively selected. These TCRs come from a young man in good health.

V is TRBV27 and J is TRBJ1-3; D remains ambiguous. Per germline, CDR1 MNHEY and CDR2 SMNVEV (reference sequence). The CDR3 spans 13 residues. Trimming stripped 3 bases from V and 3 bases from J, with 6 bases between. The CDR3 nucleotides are TGTGCCAGCAGTTTTCAGTTTGGAAACACCATATATTTT. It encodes CASSFQFGNTIYF.

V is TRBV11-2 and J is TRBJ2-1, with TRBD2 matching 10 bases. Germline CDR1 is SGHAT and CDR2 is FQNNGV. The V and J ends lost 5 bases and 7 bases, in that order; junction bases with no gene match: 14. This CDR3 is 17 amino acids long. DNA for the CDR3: TGTGCCAGCAGCCCTCTGGGTATTCTAGCGGGAGAAAATGAGCAGTTCTTC. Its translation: CASSPLGILAGENEQFF.

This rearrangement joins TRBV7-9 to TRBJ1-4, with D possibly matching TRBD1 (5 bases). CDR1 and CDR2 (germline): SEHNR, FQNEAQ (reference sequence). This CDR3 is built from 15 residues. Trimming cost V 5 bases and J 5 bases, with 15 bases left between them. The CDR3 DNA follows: TGTGCCAGCAGCATAGGTGACAGAGTCAATGAAAAACTGTTTTTT. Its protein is CASSIGDRVNEKLFF.

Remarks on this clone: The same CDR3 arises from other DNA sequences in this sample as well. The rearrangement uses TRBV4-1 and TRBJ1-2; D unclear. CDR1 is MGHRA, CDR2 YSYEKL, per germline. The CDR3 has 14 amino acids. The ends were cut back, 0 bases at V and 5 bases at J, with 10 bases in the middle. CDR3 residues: CASSQEGGTYGYTF. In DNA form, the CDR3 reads TGCGCCAGCAGCCAAGAGGGCGGAACTTATGGCTACACCTTC.

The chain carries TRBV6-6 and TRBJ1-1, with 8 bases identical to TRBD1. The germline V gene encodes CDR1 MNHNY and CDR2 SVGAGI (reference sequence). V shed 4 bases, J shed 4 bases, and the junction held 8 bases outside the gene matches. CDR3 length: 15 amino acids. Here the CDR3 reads CASSFRQGKSTEAFF. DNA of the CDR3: TGTGCCAGCAGTTTCCGACAGGGGAAGAGCACTGAAGCTTTCTTT.

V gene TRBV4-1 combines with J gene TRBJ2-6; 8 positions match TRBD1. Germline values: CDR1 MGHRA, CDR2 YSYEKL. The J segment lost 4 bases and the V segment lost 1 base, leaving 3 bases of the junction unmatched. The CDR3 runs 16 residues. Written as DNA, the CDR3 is TGCGCCAGCAGCCAAGGGACAGGGTCGGGGGCCAACGTCCTGACTTTC. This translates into CASSQGTGSGANVLTF.

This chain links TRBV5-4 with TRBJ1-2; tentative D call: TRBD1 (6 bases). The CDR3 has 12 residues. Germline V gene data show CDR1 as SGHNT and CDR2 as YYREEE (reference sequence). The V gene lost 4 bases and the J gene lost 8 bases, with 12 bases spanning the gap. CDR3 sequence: CASSGQGWGYTF. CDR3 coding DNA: TGTGCCAGCAGCGGCCAGGGGTGGGGCTACACCTTC.

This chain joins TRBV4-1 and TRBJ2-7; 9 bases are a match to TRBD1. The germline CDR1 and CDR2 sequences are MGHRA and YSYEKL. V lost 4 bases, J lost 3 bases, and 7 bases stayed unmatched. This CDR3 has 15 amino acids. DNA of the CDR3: TGCGCCAGCAGCCTATCTCCGGGACAGGGCTACGAGCAGTACTTC. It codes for CASSLSPGQGYEQYF.

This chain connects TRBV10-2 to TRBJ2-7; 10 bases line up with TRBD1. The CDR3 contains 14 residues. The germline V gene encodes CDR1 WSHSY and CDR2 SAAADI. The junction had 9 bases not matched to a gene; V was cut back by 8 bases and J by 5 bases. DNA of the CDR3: TGCGCCAGCTCCCCGGACAGGGGGGTCGACGAGCAGTACTTC. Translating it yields CASSPDRGVDEQYF.

The CDR3 protein is CASSPGGTGGTQYF. The CDR3 DNA follows: TGCGCCAGCAGCCCGGGCGGGACAGGGGGGACCCAGTACTTC. This chain uses TRBV5-1 with TRBJ2-5; 11 nucleotides agree with TRBD1. The V gene's germline CDR1 is SGHRS and CDR2 YFSETQ. The CDR3 totals 14 residues. V shed 4 bases and J 7 bases; nucleotides not matched to a gene: 6.